Following are 22 T cell receptor beta chains from one sample sequenced in a study of cytomegalovirus exposure and HLA in healthy donors. Primers: 60 Vbeta forward and 13 Jbeta reverse. TCRdb's table, derived via immunoSEQ multiplex PCR, lists solely in-frame clones and lacks some. The repertoire includes 95,000 to 110,000 clones, roughly three quarters of them detected once, and under 13% sits in the top ten. The specimen was PBMCs. The receptors were sampled from a woman aged 18-29 years in good health and CMV-seropositive.

This clone was picked up a small number of times. CDR3 DNA sequence: TGTGCCAGCAGCTCCCGAAAACTAGCGGGAGGCGAAAGTTTTAGGAATGAGCAGTTCTTC. This sequence encodes CASSSRKLAGGESFRNEQFF. This chain links TRBV7-8 with TRBJ2-1; 12 nucleotides match TRBD2. The germline V gene has CDR1 SGHVS and CDR2 FQNEAQ. CDR3 length: 20 amino acids. Unmatched junction bases numbered 20, after V lost 4 bases and J lost 7 bases.

J is TRBJ2-3 and V is TRBV11-1; tentatively, D is TRBD2 (5 bases). The germline V gene encodes CDR1 SGHAT and CDR2 FQDESV (reference sequence). CDR3 length: 16 amino acids. The V gene lost 4 bases and the J gene lost 1 base, with 15 bases spanning the gap. Here the CDR3 reads CASSSRVPRRTDTQYF. In nucleotides, the CDR3 is TGTGCCAGCAGCTCGCGGGTTCCCCGGCGCACAGATACGCAGTATTTT.

The chain carries TRBV2 and TRBJ1-3, with a possible D match to TRBD1 (5 bases). The CDR3 spans 18 residues. Germline values: CDR1 SNHLY, CDR2 FYNNEI. Trimming cost V 3 bases and J 2 bases, with 20 bases left between them. The CDR3, as DNA: TGTGCCAGCAGTGATCTGGGGGGAGGGACTTTAGCTGGAAACACCATATATTTT. It yields the protein CASSDLGGGTLAGNTIYF.

V is TRBV27 and J is TRBJ1-5, with a weak D call TRBD1 (6 bases). Germline V gene lookup returns CDR1 MNHEY and CDR2 SMNVEV (reference sequence). The V end was cut by 6 bases, the J end by 1 base, with 19 bases between. The CDR3 has 17 residues. The CDR3, as DNA: TGTGCCAGCAGCCATGGGGCTAACAGGGTCAGCAATCAGCCCCAGCATTTT. This codes for CASSHGANRVSNQPQHF.

This clone was observed once. The chain combines TRBV29-1 with TRBJ2-5; maybe TRBD2 (6 bases). Trimming shortened V by 2 bases and J by 5 bases, and 15 bases separated the two germline ends. The CDR3 totals 14 residues. Germline values: CDR1 SQVTM, CDR2 ANQGSEA. CDR3 DNA: TGCAGCGTTGAAATGCGGGGCATACGGGAGACCCAGTACTTC. Translation: CSVEMRGIRETQYF.

The V and J genes are TRBV5-4 and TRBJ2-7; possible D gene TRBD2, 5 bases. V lost 0 bases and J 6 bases, leaving 13 bases between the germline ends. Per germline, CDR1 SGHNT and CDR2 YYREEE (reference sequence). CDR3 length: 14 amino acids. CDR3 amino acids: CASSLAFRGSEQYF. DNA for the CDR3: TGTGCCAGCAGCTTGGCCTTTCGAGGGAGCGAGCAGTACTTC.

CDR3 DNA: TGCGCCAGCAGCCTCCGGACAGGGGGTGAAAAACTGTTTTTT. Amino acid sequence: CASSLRTGGEKLFF. V gene TRBV5-1 combines with J gene TRBJ1-4; 10 bases match TRBD1. Looked up from germline, CDR1 is SGHRS and CDR2 is YFSETQ. The ends lost 4 bases at V and 7 bases at J; junction bases unmatched: 4. The CDR3 runs 14 residues.

The CDR3 DNA follows: TGTGCCAGCAGTTTAAGGGCTAGCGGGGGGGCCGCGGATGAGCAGTTCTTC. It is translated as CASSLRASGGAADEQFF. The chain recombines TRBV27 with TRBJ2-1; TRBD2 agrees at 12 bases. This CDR3 spans 17 amino acids. Trimming cost V 2 bases and J 8 bases; bases outside gene matches: 10. CDR1 is MNHEY and CDR2 is SMNVEV in the germline V gene (reference sequence).

This chain links TRBV4-2 with TRBJ2-1, with 10 bases that match TRBD2. After removal of 2 bases from V and 2 bases from J, the junction contained 9 bases not matched to a gene. Germline lookup yields CDR1 LGHNA and CDR2 YNFKEQ. This CDR3 contains 18 residues. CDR3 nucleotide sequence: TGTGCCAGCAGCCAAAGGAGCGGGAGGGCCGTAGCCTACAATGAGCAGTTCTTC. Its protein is CASSQRSGRAVAYNEQFF.

The chain combines TRBV6-5 with TRBJ1-1; 9 bases line up with TRBD1. V trimming: 10 bases; J trimming: 1 base; junction bases outside the gene matches: 4. In germline, CDR1 is MNHEY, CDR2 SVGAGI. The CDR3 totals 13 residues. The CDR3 bases are TGTGCCACCGGACAGGGGACGAACACTGAAGCTTTCTTT. As protein: CATGQGTNTEAFF.

The V gene is TRBV5-6, the J gene TRBJ2-1; 12 bases agree with TRBD2. V lost 4 bases to trimming and J lost 2 bases; unmatched junction nucleotides: 4. The CDR3 loop spans 16 amino acids. Germline V gives CDR1 SGHDT, CDR2 YYEEEE. DNA of the CDR3: TGTGCCAGCAGCCCTAGACTAGCGGGGGCCTACAATGAGCAGTTCTTC. Translation gives CASSPRLAGAYNEQFF.

The rearrangement joins TRBV19 to TRBJ1-6; D unresolved. V was shortened by 3 bases and J by 8 bases, with 5 bases between the two germline ends. This CDR3 has 12 residues. CDR1 is LNHDA and CDR2 is SQIVND in the germline V gene (reference sequence). The CDR3 spells CASSIRDSPLHF. In nucleotides, the CDR3 is TGTGCCAGTAGTATCCGGGATTCACCCCTCCACTTT.

This CDR3 is CASSLRGQGAFSSGANVLTF. Here the CDR3 DNA reads TGTGCCAGCAGTTTAAGGGGACAGGGGGCGTTCTCCTCTGGGGCCAACGTCCTGACTTTC. The chain is built from TRBV28 and TRBJ2-6, with 12 bases matching TRBD1. The CDR3 is made up of 20 amino acids. V was pared by 2 bases and J by 0 bases, with 8 bases of the junction left unmatched. Germline CDR1 and CDR2: MDHEN and SYDVKM.

The chain links TRBV2 to TRBJ2-3, with D maybe TRBD2 (6 bases). Germline CDR1 and CDR2: SNHLY and FYNNEI. The CDR3 is 15 amino acids. Trimming left V 3 bases short and J 4 bases short, with 14 bases between. This CDR3 reads CASSDWDLGSDTQYF. The CDR3 DNA is TGTGCCAGCAGTGATTGGGACTTGGGTTCAGATACGCAGTATTTT.

This chain links TRBV5-5 with TRBJ2-7, with D unclear. Between the trimmed V and J ends, which lost 5 bases and 0 bases, there was a span of 15 bases. The germline gives CDR1 SGHKS, CDR2 YYEKEE (reference sequence). This CDR3 region has 15 residues. The CDR3 here is CASRFLQRISYEQYF. The CDR3 bases are TGTGCCAGCAGGTTCCTACAGAGAATCTCCTACGAGCAGTACTTC.

The rearrangement links TRBV13 to TRBJ2-6; 7 bases line up with TRBD2. The V and J ends lost 0 bases and 5 bases, in that order; junction bases with no gene match: 7. CDR1 and CDR2 (germline): PRHDT, FYEKMQ (reference sequence). The CDR3 consists of 17 residues. The CDR3 region is CASSLGTSLSWANVLTF. The CDR3 DNA reads as TGTGCCAGCAGCTTAGGGACTAGCCTTTCCTGGGCCAACGTCCTGACTTTC. Full variable domain (rest looked up from reference TRBV13 and TRBJ2-6): AAGVIQSPRHLIKEKRETATLKCYPIPRHDTVYWYQQGPGQDPQFLISFYEKMQSDKGSIPDRFSAQQFSDYHSELNMSSLELGDSALYFCASSLGTSLSWANVLTFGAGSRLTVL.

This clone was observed a handful of times. The genes are TRBV27 and TRBJ2-7; 12 nucleotides align to TRBD2. Germline CDR1 is MNHEY and CDR2 is SMNVEV (reference sequence). V gave up 0 bases and J gave up 3 bases; unmatched junction bases: 3. This CDR3 region has 16 residues. The CDR3 here is CASSLSASGGVYEQYF. For the CDR3, the DNA is TGTGCCAGCAGTTTATCGGCTAGCGGGGGGGTCTACGAGCAGTACTTC.

The gene calls are TRBV2 and TRBJ1-4; no clear D gene. Germline lookup yields CDR1 SNHLY and CDR2 FYNNEI. V was shortened by 4 bases and J by 4 bases, with 7 bases between the two germline ends. The CDR3 has 13 residues. This CDR3 reads CASSVGFNEKLFF. In nucleotides, the CDR3 is TGTGCCAGCAGTGTTGGCTTTAATGAAAAACTGTTTTTT.

This chain uses TRBV29-1 with TRBJ2-3, with TRBD2 identical over 11 bases. The germline V gene has CDR1 SQVTM and CDR2 ANQGSEA. There are 14 residues in the CDR3. The CDR3 DNA sequence: TGCGGCGCTCTAGCGGGGGGTCTCACAGATACGCAGTATTTT. It yields the protein CGALAGGLTDTQYF.

J is TRBJ1-5 and V is TRBV6-1; the D gene is possibly TRBD1 (5 bases). The CDR3 extends over 15 amino acids. V shed 4 bases and J shed 3 bases, with 13 bases lying between them. The germline V gene has CDR1 MNHNS and CDR2 SASEGT. The CDR3 nucleotides read TGTGCCAGCAGTGGAAGGTTTGGGGCCAATCAGCCCCAGCATTTT. Protein: CASSGRFGANQPQHF.

V and J are TRBV21-1 and TRBJ1-4; the table's D call, TRBD1, was not checked against the DNA. TRBV21-1 is a pseudogene. The CDR3 contains 14 residues. CDR3 nucleotides: TGTGCCAGCAGCAAAAGGGACACGGTTGAAAAACTGTTTTTT. It yields the protein CASSKRDTVEKLFF.

This clone was seen more than once but under ten times. The rearrangement joins TRBV6-6 to TRBJ1-6; the D is unclear. The CDR3 extends over 12 amino acids. Trimming took 7 bases from V and 7 from J, leaving 8 bases between them. CDR1 is MNHNY and CDR2 is SVGAGI in the germline V gene (reference sequence). The CDR3 sequence: CASTERNSPLHF. As DNA, the CDR3 is TGTGCCAGCACGGAGAGGAATTCACCCCTCCACTTT.